The sequence of this TCR beta chain was determined in a study of T cell responses to AZD1222 COVID-19 vaccine (dated by TCRdb to about 2021). Study-wide context: A total of over 230 trial participants underwent TCR sequencing, of whom under 220 had received two doses of AZD1222 and roughly 26 had received two doses of the MenACWY control vaccine. Trial participants were enrolled by age into 18-55, 56-69 and 70-plus year subgroups, with around 140, 26 and 57 TCR-sequenced participants respectively. Results and caveats for the whole study, not just this receptor: Conclusions about previously exposed vaccinees are limited because only six or seven AZD1222 recipients were SARS-CoV-2 seropositive at baseline. No day 14 peak-response samples were available, so repertoires were characterized only after the peak T cell response. A significant rise in spike-specific TCR breadth and depth was observed after two AZD1222 doses relative to day 0 and relative to MenACWY recipients. In the small 56-69-year group, the increase in depth fell short of significance, most likely because of low power. Reportedly, close to half of the unique spike-specific TCRs recognized epitopes lying outside the regions that are mutated in the B.1.351 and B.1.1.7 variants. Participants were mostly white British, with more females than males. The authors suggested clonal diversity may have been underestimated. Vaccine-associated CD4 TCRs spanned the whole spike protein, with dominant responses in regions 160-218 and 743-854.

With respect to this clone: No antigen is known for it. No much larger clonotype is one base removed from it; base qualities were not supplied.

From its cysteine to its phenylalanine, the CDR3 spans 15 amino acids. The CDR3 DNA has 45 bases and is translated from base 1. CDR1 and CDR2, per the germline V gene (reference sequence), are MNHEY and SMNVEV. At the junction V is shortened by 2 bases and J by 0 bases, with 11 bases in between. The time point label, read with the paper, signifies: baseline before first vaccination. The sample's treatment or condition, from its label and the paper: meningococcal conjugate vaccine given as trial control. Samples from vaccinated people were obtained from the UK trials COV001 and COV002, which included a single-blind randomized controlled phase 2/3 trial of AZD1222 (ChAdOx1 nCoV-19) in healthy adults. For TCRbeta chain sequencing, PBMC samples were collected from trial participants at day 0 and at day 28 after the second dose. The CDR3 regions of human TCRbeta chains were subjected to immunosequencing. Per the source publication's procedure: TCRs in the repertoires were compared against a reference library of SARS-CoV-2-specific TCRs that had been generated with the MIRA antigen-specificity platform. Breadth was defined as the fraction of unique TCRs that were SARS-CoV-2-associated, and depth was defined as the fraction of total T cells that were SARS-CoV-2-associated. Each spike-specific TCR was assigned to its reactive spike region and to a CD4 or CD8 class using the MIRA data. Log10-transformed breadth and depth values were compared by one-way ANOVA with Sidak's multiple comparisons tests. TCRdb carries this immuneACCESS record with in-frame sequences only. Its versions omit some clonotypes, under half of them owing to an unresolved V gene in the studies checked, with the rest unexplained. V and J calls and clone size are as listed in that table; D and trimming were resolved from the DNA. Recorded for this sample are about 79,000 clones; 92% of them occurred a single time. Approximately 6.6% of the sample comes from the top ten.

The TCR originated in an adult in good health. This specimen was peripheral blood, taken on day 0 of MenACWY control vaccination. Recombination joined TRBV27 with TRBJ2-7; the D gene is possibly TRBD1, with 5 bases matching. CDR3 loop: CASSLRGYYSYEQYF. The sequence in DNA is TGTGCCAGCAGTTTAAGGGGCTATTACTCCTACGAGCAGTACTTC.